The 5 T cell receptor beta chains in this list originate from one sample, sequenced in a study of shared clonotypes between healthy human individuals. The repertoire was sequenced with immunoSEQ multiplex PCR; TCRdb's copy has only in-frame clones and lacks some. The table lists under 600,000 clones, around 97% of them singletons. Sequencing input: naive CD4+ T cells sorted from blood. Subset of the sample: CD45RA+ positively selected. The source is a woman aged 25 to 39 in good health.

This chain connects TRBV4-1 to TRBJ2-3, with unresolved D. Trimming pared 4 bases from V and 0 bases from J, leaving 8 bases between. From germline, CDR1 is MGHRA and CDR2 YSYEKL. The CDR3 spans 14 residues. This CDR3 reads CASSLSTSTDTQYF. DNA of the CDR3: TGCGCCAGCAGCCTTAGCACCAGCACAGATACGCAGTATTTT.

V and J are TRBV13 and TRBJ1-1; D is perhaps TRBD1 (5 bases). This CDR3 contains 16 residues. The ends were cut back, 4 bases at V and 1 base at J, with 16 bases in the middle. CDR1 and CDR2 (germline): PRHDT, FYEKMQ (reference sequence). The CDR3 region is CASSYLMGPGNTEAFF. Here the CDR3 DNA reads TGTGCCAGCAGCTATCTGATGGGACCAGGGAACACTGAAGCTTTCTTT.

The chain joins TRBV15 to TRBJ1-4; 11 nucleotides match TRBD1. CDR1 is LNHNV and CDR2 is YYDKDF in the germline V gene (reference sequence). V shed 6 bases and J 4 bases; nucleotides not matched to a gene: 13. The CDR3 sequence is 18 residues long. The CDR3 spells CATRDRSGQGAFNEKLFF. DNA of the CDR3: TGTGCCACCAGGGATAGATCCGGACAGGGGGCCTTTAATGAAAAACTGTTTTTT.

V usage is TRBV19 and J usage is TRBJ1-2, with D uncertain. V was clipped by 7 bases and J by 4 bases, with 19 bases between them. The CDR3 consists of 15 residues. Germline CDR1 is LNHDA and CDR2 is SQIVND (reference sequence). Written as DNA, the CDR3 is TGTGCCAGTATACCCTCGGAAGCGAATTTCTATGGCTACACCTTC. Its protein is CASIPSEANFYGYTF.

The genes are TRBV18 and TRBJ2-2; 11 bases agree with TRBD1. The V segment lost 1 base and the J segment 5 bases; nucleotides outside the gene matches: 9. CDR3 size: 18 residues. Looked up from germline, CDR1 is KGHSH and CDR2 is LQKENI. CDR3 nucleotides: TGTGCCAGCTCACCACGCGTTTCCGGGACAGGGGGTACCGGGGAGCTGTTTTTT. Residues: CASSPRVSGTGGTGELFF.